The present T cell receptor beta chain was sequenced within a study of T cells in Graves' hyperthyroidism and ophthalmopathy. Regarding the study as a whole: Researchers found most expanded thyroid clonotypes above 0.001 in blood as well.

The junction had 6 bases not matched to a gene; V was cut back by 4 bases and J by 5 bases. The V gene's germline CDR1 is SGHDN and CDR2 FVKESK. The CDR3 runs to 15 residues. Worth noting for this clonotype: Its antigen is unknown.

Amplified regions were TCR beta CDR3 sequences from RNA transcripts. The HTBI primer set was used in a first-round RT-PCR of the TCR CDR3. TCRdb analysed the multiplex PCR reads with MiXCR anew, one entry per CDR3 protein. The profile shows around 690,000 distinct CDR3 sequences, approximately 15% of them singletons. The V and J genes are TRBV14 and TRBJ2-1; 9 nucleotides align to TRBD1. The receptor's source is a man aged 45-65 years with Graves' hyperthyroidism. Sample: blood. The CDR3 region is CASSLGTGNNNEQFF. The CDR3 coding sequence is TGTGCCAGCAGCCTGGGGACAGGGAACAACAATGAGCAGTTCTTC. Using reference TRBV14 and TRBJ2-1 for the parts outside the CDR3, the full variable domain is EAGVTQFPSHSVIEKGQTVTLRCDPISGHDNLYWYRRVMGKEIKFLLHFVKESKQDESGMPNNRFLAERTGGTYSTLKVQPAELEDSGVYFCASSLGTGNNNEQFFGPGTRLTVL.